This T cell receptor beta chain was recorded in a study of T cell changes during pregnancy in multiple sclerosis. The CDR3 sequence is 15 residues long. Per the germline V gene, CDR1 is SGHRS and CDR2 is YFSETQ. Sequencing was performed with immunoSEQ multiplex PCR; in TCRdb, only in-frame clones are kept and a portion is missing. The data hold around 70,000 clones, with nearly 95% observed a single time. The rearrangement links TRBV5-1 to TRBJ2-5; D gene uncertain. Matching the DNA end better, TRBJ2-7 makes the J call doubtful. The material was CD4+ T cells from peripheral blood mononuclear cells, obtained after pregnancy. The TCR was taken from a female donor with multiple sclerosis, enrolled in a pregnancy study. DNA of the CDR3: TGCGCCAGCAGCACCAACAGTGGTCCAGCCTACGAGCAGTACTTC. Its protein product is CASSTNSGPAYEQYF.